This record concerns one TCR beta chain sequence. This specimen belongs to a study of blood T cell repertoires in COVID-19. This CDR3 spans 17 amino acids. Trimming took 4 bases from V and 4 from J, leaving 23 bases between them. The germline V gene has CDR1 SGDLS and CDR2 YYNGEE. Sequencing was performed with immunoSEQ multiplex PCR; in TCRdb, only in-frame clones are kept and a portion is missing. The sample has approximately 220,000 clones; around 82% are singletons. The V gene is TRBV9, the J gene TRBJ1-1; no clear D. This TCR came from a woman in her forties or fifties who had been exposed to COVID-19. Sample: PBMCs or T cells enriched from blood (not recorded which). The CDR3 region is CASSSPPHSVGPTEAFF. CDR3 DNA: TGTGCCAGCAGCTCACCCCCACACTCCGTTGGGCCCACTGAAGCTTTCTTT.